The source of this T cell receptor beta chain is a study of T cell changes during pregnancy in multiple sclerosis. V shed 0 bases and J shed 2 bases, with 13 bases lying between them. Germline CDR1 and CDR2: KGHSH and LQKENI. This CDR3 has 16 residues. Only in-frame clones appear in the TCRdb table, and some are missing; sequencing was by immunoSEQ multiplex PCR. The sample records over 65,000 clones, 85% to 95% being singletons. This chain links TRBV18 with TRBJ1-2; no definite D call. The source is a female donor in good health, enrolled as a control in a pregnancy study. This sample comprised peripheral blood, obtained in the first trimester of pregnancy. CDR3 sequence reads: CASSPPLTRNNYGYTF. DNA for the CDR3: TGTGCCAGCTCACCACCTTTGACTCGAAACAACTATGGCTACACCTTC.